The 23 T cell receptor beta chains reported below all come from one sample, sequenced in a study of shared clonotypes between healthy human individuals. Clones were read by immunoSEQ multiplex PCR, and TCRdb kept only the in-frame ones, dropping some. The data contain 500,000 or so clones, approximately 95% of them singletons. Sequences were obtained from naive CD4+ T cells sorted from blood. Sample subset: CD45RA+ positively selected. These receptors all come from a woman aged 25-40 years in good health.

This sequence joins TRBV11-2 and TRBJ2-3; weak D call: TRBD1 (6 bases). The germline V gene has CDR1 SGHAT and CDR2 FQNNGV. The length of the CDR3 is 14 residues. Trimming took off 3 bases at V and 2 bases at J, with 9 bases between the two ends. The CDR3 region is CASSFDRSTDTQYF. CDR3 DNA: TGTGCCAGCAGCTTTGACAGGTCCACAGATACGCAGTATTTT.

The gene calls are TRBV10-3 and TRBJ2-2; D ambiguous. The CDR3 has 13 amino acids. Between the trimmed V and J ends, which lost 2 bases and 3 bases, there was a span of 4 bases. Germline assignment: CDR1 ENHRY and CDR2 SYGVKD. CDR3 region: CAISERDTGELFF. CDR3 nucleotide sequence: TGTGCCATCAGTGAGCGGGACACCGGGGAGCTGTTTTTT.

The CDR3 is CASTGSTDTQYF. Written as DNA, the CDR3 is TGTGCCAGCACCGGAAGCACAGATACGCAGTATTTT. V usage is TRBV9 and J usage is TRBJ2-3; D is unresolved. The length of the CDR3 is 12 residues. V was shortened by 6 bases and J by 0 bases, with 5 bases between the two germline ends. Per germline, CDR1 SGDLS and CDR2 YYNGEE.

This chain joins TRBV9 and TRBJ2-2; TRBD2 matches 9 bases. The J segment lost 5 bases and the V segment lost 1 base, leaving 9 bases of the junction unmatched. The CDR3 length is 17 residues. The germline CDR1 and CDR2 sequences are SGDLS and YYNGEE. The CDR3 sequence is CASSVSSSGSGTGELFF. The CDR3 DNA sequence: TGTGCCAGCAGCGTATCTAGTAGCGGGAGTGGAACCGGGGAGCTGTTTTTT.

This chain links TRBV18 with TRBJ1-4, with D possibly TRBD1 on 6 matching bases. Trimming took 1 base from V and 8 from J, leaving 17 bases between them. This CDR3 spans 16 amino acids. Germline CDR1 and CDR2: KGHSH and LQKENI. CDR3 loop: CASSPLQSQGREKLFF. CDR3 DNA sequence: TGTGCCAGCTCACCACTTCAATCACAGGGCCGGGAAAAACTGTTTTTT.

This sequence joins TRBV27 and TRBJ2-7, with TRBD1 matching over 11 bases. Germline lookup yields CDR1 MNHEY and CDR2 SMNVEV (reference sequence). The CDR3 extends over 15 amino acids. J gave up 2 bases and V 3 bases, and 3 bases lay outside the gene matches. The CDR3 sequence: CASSFRDRGAYEQYF. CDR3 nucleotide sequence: TGTGCCAGCAGTTTCCGGGACAGGGGGGCCTACGAGCAGTACTTC.

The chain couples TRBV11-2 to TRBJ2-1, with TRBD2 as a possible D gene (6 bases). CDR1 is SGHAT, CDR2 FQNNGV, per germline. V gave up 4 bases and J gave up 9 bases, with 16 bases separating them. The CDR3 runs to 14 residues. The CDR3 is CASSYTLTSVEQFF. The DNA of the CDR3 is TGTGCCAGCAGCTACACCCTGACTAGTGTTGAGCAGTTCTTC.

The CDR3 sequence: CASSRTEYSNQPQHF. The CDR3 region has the DNA TGTGCCAGCAGTCGGACAGAATATAGCAATCAGCCCCAGCATTTT. V usage is TRBV2 and J usage is TRBJ1-5, with D perhaps matching TRBD1 (6 bases). V was cut by 5 bases and J by 0 bases, with 11 bases left in between. Germline V gene data show CDR1 as SNHLY and CDR2 as FYNNEI. CDR3 length: 15 amino acids. The full variable domain, its missing parts supplied by reference TRBV2 and TRBJ1-5, is EPEVTQTPSHQVTQMGQEVILRCVPISNHLYFYWYRQILGQKVEFLVSFYNNEISEKSEIFDDQFSVERPDGSNFTLKIRSTKLEDSAMYFCASSRTEYSNQPQHFGDGTRLSIL.

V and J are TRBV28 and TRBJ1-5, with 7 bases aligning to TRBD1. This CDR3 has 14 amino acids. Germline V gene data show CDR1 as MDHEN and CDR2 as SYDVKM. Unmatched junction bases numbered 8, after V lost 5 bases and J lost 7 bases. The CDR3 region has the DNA TGTGCCAGCAGTGACAGGGAGGTTGGCCAGCCCCAGCATTTT. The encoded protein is CASSDREVGQPQHF.

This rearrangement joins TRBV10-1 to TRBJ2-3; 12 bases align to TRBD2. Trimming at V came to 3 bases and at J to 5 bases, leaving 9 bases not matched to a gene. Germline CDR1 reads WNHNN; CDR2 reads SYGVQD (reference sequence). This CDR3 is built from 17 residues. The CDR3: CASSEGLAGRVGDTQYF. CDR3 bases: TGCGCCAGCAGTGAAGGACTAGCGGGAAGGGTTGGAGATACGCAGTATTTT.

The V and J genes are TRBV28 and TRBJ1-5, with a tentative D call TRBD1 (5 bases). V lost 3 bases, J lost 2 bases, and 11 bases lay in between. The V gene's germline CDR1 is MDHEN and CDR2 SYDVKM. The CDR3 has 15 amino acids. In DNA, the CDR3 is TGTGCCAGCAGTTTGCGGGGGTCTGGCAATCAGCCCCAGCATTTT. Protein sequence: CASSLRGSGNQPQHF.

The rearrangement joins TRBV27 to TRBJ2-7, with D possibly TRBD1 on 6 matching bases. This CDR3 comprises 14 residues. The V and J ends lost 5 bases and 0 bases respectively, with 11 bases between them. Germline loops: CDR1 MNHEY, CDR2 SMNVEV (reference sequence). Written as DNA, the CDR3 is TGTGCCAGCAGTCCCCAGGACAGCTCCTACGAGCAGTACTTC. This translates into CASSPQDSSYEQYF.

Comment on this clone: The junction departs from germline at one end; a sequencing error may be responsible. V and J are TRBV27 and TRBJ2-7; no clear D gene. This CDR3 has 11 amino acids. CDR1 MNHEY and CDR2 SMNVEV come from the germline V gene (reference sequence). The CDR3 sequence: CAGSSGAAQYF. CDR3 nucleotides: TGTGCCGGCAGTTCTGGCGCGGCGCAGTACTTC.

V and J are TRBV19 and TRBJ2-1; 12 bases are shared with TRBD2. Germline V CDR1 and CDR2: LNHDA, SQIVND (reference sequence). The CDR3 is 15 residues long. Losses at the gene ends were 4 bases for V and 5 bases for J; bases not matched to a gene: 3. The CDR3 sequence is CASSTLAGGHNEQFF. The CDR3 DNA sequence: TGTGCCAGTAGTACACTAGCGGGGGGACACAATGAGCAGTTCTTC.

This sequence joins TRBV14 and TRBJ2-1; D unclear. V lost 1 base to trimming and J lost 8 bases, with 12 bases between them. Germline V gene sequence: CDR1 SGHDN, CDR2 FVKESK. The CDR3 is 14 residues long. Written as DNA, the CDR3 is TGTGCCAGCAGCCAAGTCCAGGCCTGGGATGAGCAGTTCTTC. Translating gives CASSQVQAWDEQFF.

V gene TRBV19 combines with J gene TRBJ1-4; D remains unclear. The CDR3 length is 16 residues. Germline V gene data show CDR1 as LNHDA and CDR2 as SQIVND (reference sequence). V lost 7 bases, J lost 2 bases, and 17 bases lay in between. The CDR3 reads CASTPDWGGTNEKLFF. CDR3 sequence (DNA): TGTGCCAGTACCCCTGATTGGGGTGGGACTAATGAAAAACTGTTTTTT.

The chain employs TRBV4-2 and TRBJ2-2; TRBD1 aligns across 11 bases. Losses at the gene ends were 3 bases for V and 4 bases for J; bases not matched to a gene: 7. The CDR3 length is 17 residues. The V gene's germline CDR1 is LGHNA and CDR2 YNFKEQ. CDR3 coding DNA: TGTGCCAGCAGCCATGCGGCCGGGACAGGGGGCACCGGGGAGCTGTTTTTT. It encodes CASSHAAGTGGTGELFF.

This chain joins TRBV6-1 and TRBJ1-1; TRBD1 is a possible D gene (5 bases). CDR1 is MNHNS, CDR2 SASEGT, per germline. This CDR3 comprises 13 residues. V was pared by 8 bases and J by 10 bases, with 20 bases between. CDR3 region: CASPLVGSTGAFF. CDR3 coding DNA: TGTGCCAGCCCCCTTGTCGGCTCCACAGGAGCTTTCTTT.

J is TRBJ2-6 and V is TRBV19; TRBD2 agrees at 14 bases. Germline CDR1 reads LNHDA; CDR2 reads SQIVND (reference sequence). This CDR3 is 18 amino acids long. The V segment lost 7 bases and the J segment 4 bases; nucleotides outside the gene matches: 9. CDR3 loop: CASNPTGLAGAGANVLTF. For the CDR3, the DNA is TGTGCCAGTAACCCAACGGGACTAGCGGGAGCCGGGGCCAACGTCCTGACTTTC. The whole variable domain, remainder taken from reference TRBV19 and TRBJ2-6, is DGGITQSPKYLFRKEGQNVTLSCEQNLNHDAMYWYRQDPGQGLRLIYYSQIVNDFQKGDIAEGYSVSREKKESFPLTVTSAQKNPTAFYLCASNPTGLAGAGANVLTFGAGSRLTVL.

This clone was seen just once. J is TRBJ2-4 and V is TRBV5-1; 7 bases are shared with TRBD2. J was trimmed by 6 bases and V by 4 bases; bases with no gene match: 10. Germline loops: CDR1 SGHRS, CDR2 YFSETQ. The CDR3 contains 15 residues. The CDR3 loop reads CASSTRGLEPNIQYF. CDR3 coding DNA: TGCGCCAGCAGCACCAGAGGACTAGAGCCAAACATTCAGTACTTC. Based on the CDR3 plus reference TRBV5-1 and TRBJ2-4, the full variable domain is KAGVTQTPRYLIKTRGQQVTLSCSPISGHRSVSWYQQTPGQGLQFLFEYFSETQRNKGNFPGRFSGRQFSNSRSEMNVSTLELGDSALYLCASSTRGLEPNIQYFGAGTRLSVL.

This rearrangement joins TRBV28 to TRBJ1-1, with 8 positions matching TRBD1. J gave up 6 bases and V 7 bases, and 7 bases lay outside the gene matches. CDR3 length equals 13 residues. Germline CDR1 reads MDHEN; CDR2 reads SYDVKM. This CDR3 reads CASTVDRGPEAFF. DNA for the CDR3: TGTGCCAGCACCGTCGACAGGGGCCCTGAAGCTTTCTTT. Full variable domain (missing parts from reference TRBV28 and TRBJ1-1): DVKVTQSSRYLVKRTGEKVFLECVQDMDHENMFWYRQDPGLGLRLIYFSYDVKMKEKGDIPEGYSVSREKKERFSLILESASTNQTSMYLCASTVDRGPEAFFGQGTRLTVV.

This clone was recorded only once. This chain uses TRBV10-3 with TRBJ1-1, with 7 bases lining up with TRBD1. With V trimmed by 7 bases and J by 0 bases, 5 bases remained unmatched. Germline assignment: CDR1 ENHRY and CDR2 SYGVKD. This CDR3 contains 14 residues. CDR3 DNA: TGTGCCATCACTCGGGACAGTCTGAACACTGAAGCTTTCTTT. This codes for CAITRDSLNTEAFF.

The CDR3 nucleotides are TGCGCCAGCAGCTTGTTCGGGGACCGCGCCTACGAGCAGTACTTC. Protein sequence: CASSLFGDRAYEQYF. The chain joins TRBV5-1 to TRBJ2-7; the D call may be TRBD1 or TRBD2 (5 bases each). The V end was cut by 1 base, the J end by 2 bases, with 13 bases between. Germline assignment: CDR1 SGHRS and CDR2 YFSETQ. CDR3 length equals 15 residues. Drawing the rest from reference TRBV5-1 and TRBJ2-7, the complete variable domain is KAGVTQTPRYLIKTRGQQVTLSCSPISGHRSVSWYQQTPGQGLQFLFEYFSETQRNKGNFPGRFSGRQFSNSRSEMNVSTLELGDSALYLCASSLFGDRAYEQYFGPGTRLTVT.